This T cell receptor (beta chain) was profiled in a study of follicular helper T cells after annual influenza vaccination (TCRdb year 2017). Describing the broader study: After each seasonal influenza vaccination, blood was collected on days 0, 7 and 28. To study recall of cTfh clones, some subjects were followed through successive annual vaccinations in the 2013-2014, 2014-2015 and 2015-2016 seasons. One week after vaccination, a second recruited cohort of more than nine subjects (Table S1) displayed a similar ICOS+CD38+ cTfh response. Multi-year samples were available from six subjects, with four subjects covering two vaccination seasons and two subjects covering three seasons. The 2013-2014 samples were cryopreserved, while the 2015 samples were processed right after collection.

Receptor amplification or capture employed the immunoSEQ multiplex PCR assay. Adaptive Biotechnologies carried out TCRB amplification, library preparation, sequencing and preliminary bioinformatics at Survey level resolution. TCRB sequencing used multiplex PCR amplification of genomic DNA from sorted cTfh populations. In the paper's pipeline: Clonality was calculated in R as 1 minus normalized Shannon entropy, and the Gini index was calculated with the R package ineq. To get the overlap score, the summed counts of shared sequences were divided by the total counts of all sequences in both of the compared samples. Fisher's exact test, with an assumed theoretical repertoire of 10^7 TCRB sequences, was used to assess the significance of shared clonotypes. The source is immuneACCESS, and TCRdb retained only in-frame sequences with V and J called. Part of the clones is not carried over; for the studies checked, unresolved V genes explain less than half of this, and the remainder is unexplained. That table supplies the V and J calls and clone size; D and trimming were determined from the DNA. Present in this sample are 9,500 to 15,000 clones, more than 75% of which were seen just once. Roughly 3.5% of the sample rests with the top ten.

The time point label corresponds to: 2015-2016 season, pre-vaccination. Seasonal inactivated influenza vaccine (Fluvarix) was administered to adults, and sorted blood CD4 subsets were tracked by TCRB sequencing before and after vaccination. Subjects were considered eligible if community-dwelling and if influenza vaccine had not been received in the prior 6 months. Exclusions included influenza vaccine contraindications, substance abuse, HIV/AIDS, active malignancy, immunomodulatory medication and active illness such as respiratory infection. Between roughly 35 and 110 mL of blood was sampled per time point. Non-naive CD4+CXCR5+PD-1+ cells were defined as circulating Tfh and were sorted into ICOS+CD38+ and ICOS-CD38- fractions. PBMC were isolated using Ficoll-Paque PLUS or SepMate separation. Before DNA extraction, cell subsets were sorted from PBMC on a BD FACS Aria. CDR1 and CDR2 were assigned from the germline V gene as MNHEY and SVGAGI. The junction carries 13 bases between V and J, which are trimmed by 5 bases and 2 bases respectively. The CDR3 has 14 amino acids, counting the end cysteine and phenylalanine. Only the CDR3 part of the read is kept: 42 bases, read in frame from the first base.

Study-level results and caveats: Because only roughly 10-20% of the analyzed cells gave productive TCRB sequences, there was no way to sample rare clonotypes. ICOS+CD38+ cTfh clonality correlated with the frequency of that population, and its change correlated with the change in circulating plasmablast frequency. Day 7 ICOS+CD38+ clones were most often found later in ICOS-CD38- cTfh, suggesting that subset may serve as a memory reservoir. A recurrent oligoclonal ICOS+CD38+ cTfh response containing tetramer and AIM influenza-specific clonotypes was recalled by successive annual vaccinations.

This clone was observed a few times. Its antigen is not yet known. No base qualities exist here, and no much larger clone lies one base off it. The sample has other DNA sequences that encode this CDR3 too. Sequencing was performed on CXCR5+ CD38- circulating T follicular helper cells from blood, taken on the day of influenza vaccination. This specimen's cell subset or site label, per the study, means: circulating Tfh, non-naive CD4+CXCR5+PD-1+ (ICOS+CD38+ or ICOS-CD38-). This clonotype was obtained from an adult who received the influenza vaccine. This chain joins TRBV6-5 to TRBJ2-7, and TRBD1 may be the D gene, going by 6 matching bases. The CDR3 reads as follows: CASSRRDIAYEQYF. The DNA reads as follows: TGTGCCAGCAGTCGCAGGGACATAGCCTACGAGCAGTACTTC.